These 8 T cell receptor beta chains were all obtained from the same sample, sequenced in a study of T-cell reconstitution after alpha-beta-depleted transplantation in children. For TCRbeta, the library was prepared with unique molecular identifiers. A single record per CDR3 protein comes from TCRdb applying MiXCR to the PCR reads. The table records around 360,000 distinct CDR3 sequences, under 13% of them present only once. Sequenced here: PBMCs from the stem cell graft donor, sampled from the stem cell graft. Source of these receptors: a human donor who donated a stem cell graft to a child with acute lymphoblastic leukemia.

This clonotype occurred a few times. J is TRBJ2-1 and V is TRBV7-9, with 7 positions matching TRBD1. The CDR3 extends over 14 amino acids. Germline values: CDR1 SEHNR, CDR2 FQNEAQ (reference sequence). V lost 3 bases to trimming and J lost 10 bases; unmatched junction nucleotides: 9. The DNA for the CDR3 is TGTGCCAGCAGCTTTCGGACAGGCCGTATAGAGCAGTTCTTC. Encoded protein: CASSFRTGRIEQFF.

V usage is TRBV28 and J usage is TRBJ2-7; no reliable D call. The germline V gene has CDR1 MDHEN and CDR2 SYDVKM. Trimming took 5 bases from V and 1 from J, leaving 18 bases between them. The CDR3 runs to 16 residues. The CDR3: CASSETVRSVSYEQYF. In DNA, the CDR3 is TGTGCCAGCAGTGAGACGGTGAGGAGCGTATCCTACGAGCAGTACTTC.

Ten or more counts support this clonotype. The genes are TRBV28 and TRBJ2-7; D perhaps matches TRBD2 (6 bases). This CDR3 contains 12 residues. CDR1 is MDHEN, CDR2 SYDVKM, per germline. Trimming took off 1 base at V and 6 bases at J, with 7 bases between the two ends. CDR3: CASSLLGGEQYF. The CDR3 DNA is TGTGCCAGCAGTTTATTGGGGGGCGAGCAGTACTTC.

The chain employs TRBV28 and TRBJ2-1; 11 bases align to TRBD2. Trimming cost V 5 bases and J 8 bases; bases outside gene matches: 14. The CDR3 length is 17 residues. The germline V gene encodes CDR1 MDHEN and CDR2 SYDVKM. The CDR3, as DNA: TGTGCCAGCAGTCTCACTTTAGCGGGAGGGCTTATATATGAGCAGTTCTTC. This codes for CASSLTLAGGLIYEQFF. The full variable domain, with the rest looked up from reference TRBV28 and TRBJ2-1, is DVKVTQSSRYLVKRTGEKVFLECVQDMDHENMFWYRQDPGLGLRLIYFSYDVKMKEKGDIPEGYSVSREKKERFSLILESASTNQTSMYLCASSLTLAGGLIYEQFFGPGTRLTVL.

This clonotype was recorded a few times. V is TRBV9 and J is TRBJ2-2; D may correspond to TRBD1 or TRBD2 (5 bases each). Looked up from germline, CDR1 is SGDLS and CDR2 is YYNGEE. The CDR3 extends over 16 amino acids. Trimming stripped 6 bases from V and 1 base from J, with 16 bases between. In DNA, the CDR3 is TGTGCCAGCACGAGGGGAATGGCCAGGAACACCGGGGAGCTGTTTTTT. The encoded protein is CASTRGMARNTGELFF.

This sequence joins TRBV12-3 or TRBV12-4 and TRBJ2-3, with D perhaps matching TRBD2 (5 bases). The CDR3 consists of 16 residues. V lost 7 bases and J lost 4, with 21 bases in between. In nucleotides, the CDR3 is TGTGCCAGCAACCTACCAGCGGCCCCGAGGGCAGATACGCAGTATTTT. Translation gives CASNLPAAPRADTQYF.

Only a few counts were recorded for this clonotype. The V gene is TRBV3-1, the J gene TRBJ1-1; no firm D call. The CDR3 loop spans 13 amino acids. In germline, CDR1 is LGHDT, CDR2 YNNKEL (reference sequence). Deletions cut 1 base from V and 6 bases from J, with 9 bases between. The CDR3 sequence: CASSQVMAAEAFF. In DNA form, the CDR3 reads TGTGCCAGCAGCCAAGTAATGGCCGCTGAAGCTTTCTTT.

Comments on this clonotype: The junction does not match germline at one end; this may be a read error. The V gene is TRBV7-7, the J gene TRBJ2-1; TRBD2 agrees at 9 bases. CDR3 length: 14 amino acids. Germline CDR1 is SSHAT and CDR2 is FNYEAQ (reference sequence). The chain's CDR3 is CASSLDGTSPQQFF. As DNA, the CDR3 is TGTGCTAGCAGCTTAGACGGGACTAGCCCACAGCAGTTCTTC.